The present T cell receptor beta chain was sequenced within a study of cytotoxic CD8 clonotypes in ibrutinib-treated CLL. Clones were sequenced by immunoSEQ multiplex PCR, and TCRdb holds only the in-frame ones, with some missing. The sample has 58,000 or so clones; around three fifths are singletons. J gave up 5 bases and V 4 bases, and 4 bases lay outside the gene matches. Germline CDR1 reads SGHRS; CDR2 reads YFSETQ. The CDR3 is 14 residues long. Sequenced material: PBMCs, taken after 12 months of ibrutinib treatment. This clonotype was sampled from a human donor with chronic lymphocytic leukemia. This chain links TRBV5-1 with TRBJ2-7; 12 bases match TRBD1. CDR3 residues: CASSTGTGGHEQYF. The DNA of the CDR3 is TGCGCCAGCAGCACCGGGACAGGGGGCCACGAGCAGTACTTC.